The 27 T cell receptor beta chains in this list originate from one sample, sequenced in a study of T cells in Graves' hyperthyroidism and ophthalmopathy. Researchers amplified the TCR beta CDR3 regions from RNA transcripts. Primed by the HTBI set, a first-round RT-PCR was run on the TCR CDR3. One entry per CDR3 protein results from TCRdb running MiXCR on the multiplex PCR reads. The repertoire includes about 350,000 distinct CDR3 sequences, around a sixth of them detected once, and 15% sits in the top ten. Material: blood. These receptors all come from a woman between 35 and 50 years old with Graves' ophthalmopathy.

V is TRBV20-1 and J is TRBJ1-1, with a possible D match to TRBD1 (5 bases). Between the trimmed V and J ends, which lost 4 bases and 1 base, there was a span of 13 bases. Germline V gene data show CDR1 as DFQATT and CDR2 as SNEGSKA (reference sequence). This CDR3 is 14 amino acids long. CDR3 DNA: TGCAGTGCTAACAAGGGTAGGGGGAACACTGAAGCTTTCTTT. Translation gives CSANKGRGNTEAFF.

This clonotype appeared many times. V is TRBV28 and J is TRBJ2-5; 10 nucleotides match TRBD2. Germline loops: CDR1 MDHEN, CDR2 SYDVKM. This CDR3 spans 14 amino acids. Trimming took 8 bases from V and 4 from J; bases not matched to a gene: 7. CDR3 DNA: TGTGCCAGCCAGAAAGCGGGAGGGCGAGAGACCCAGTACTTC. Translated: CASQKAGGRETQYF.

Only a few counts were recorded for this clonotype. At one of its ends the junction is not consistent with the germline gene, which may arise from a read error. The V gene is TRBV30, the J gene TRBJ2-5; D not resolved. Germline CDR1 reads GTSNPN; CDR2 reads SVGIG (reference sequence). This CDR3 comprises 15 residues. CDR3 nucleotides: TGTGCCCGGAGAAGTTTGGACCCTACGCGCGAGACCCAGTACTTC. Translating it yields CARRSLDPTRETQYF.

This clonotype was seen repeatedly, ten times or more. The chain joins TRBV29-1 to TRBJ2-7; possibly TRBD1 for D (6 bases). In germline, CDR1 is SQVTM, CDR2 ANQGSEA. The CDR3 extends over 12 amino acids. The V gene lost 4 bases and the J gene lost 6 bases, with 13 bases spanning the gap. CDR3 loop: CSVGNQGIEQYF. CDR3 nucleotide sequence: TGCAGCGTTGGAAACCAGGGGATCGAGCAGTACTTC.

This clonotype was seen ten or more times. This sequence may be a read error, since a much larger clone differs from it by one base. V usage is TRBV12-3 or TRBV12-4 and J usage is TRBJ1-2; D is unclear. This CDR3 comprises 15 residues. In nucleotides, the CDR3 is TGTGCCAGCAGTTCCTCGGTTTCAGCGTTTTATGGCTACGCCTTC. Translated, it gives CASSSSVSAFYGYAF.

The table lists this clonotype with many counts. V is TRBV7-3 and J is TRBJ1-2, with no clear D. CDR1 and CDR2 from the germline V gene are SGHTA and FQGTGA. This CDR3 is 14 amino acids long. V gave up 5 bases and J gave up 4 bases, with 14 bases separating them. The DNA of the CDR3 is TGTGCCAGCAGCCTAGGAGTGGGAACCTATGGCTACACCTTC. This codes for CASSLGVGTYGYTF.

This clonotype occurred many times. The V call is TRBV27, the J call TRBJ1-1; TRBD1 might be the D (5 bases). Germline V lookup: CDR1 MNHEY, CDR2 SMNVEV (reference sequence). Deletions cut 4 bases from V and 0 bases from J, with 12 bases between. This CDR3 spans 15 amino acids. CDR3 bases: TGTGCCAGCAGTTCGTCGACAGCAGTGAACACTGAAGCTTTCTTT. This sequence encodes CASSSSTAVNTEAFF.

The genes are TRBV18 and TRBJ2-2; 7 bases are a match to TRBD2. This CDR3 region has 17 residues. V lost 3 bases, J lost 2 bases, and 9 bases stayed unmatched. Germline V gives CDR1 KGHSH, CDR2 LQKENI. The CDR3 loop is CASSPLRLAVNTGELFF. CDR3 nucleotides: TGTGCCAGCTCACCGTTGAGACTAGCAGTTAACACCGGGGAGCTGTTTTTT.

This clonotype was recorded many times. J is TRBJ2-7 and V is TRBV5-1; perhaps TRBD2 as D (6 bases). The CDR3 contains 15 residues. The V and J ends lost 5 bases and 0 bases respectively, with 15 bases between them. Looked up from germline, CDR1 is SGHRS and CDR2 is YFSETQ. As DNA, the CDR3 is TGCGCCAGCAGTAATCCGGGACTGAGCTCCTACGAGCAGTACTTC. This sequence encodes CASSNPGLSSYEQYF.

The table lists this clonotype with many counts. The chain has TRBV12-3 or TRBV12-4 and TRBJ1-1; TRBD1 is a possible D gene (5 bases). Trimming shortened V by 3 bases and J by 4 bases, and 12 bases separated the two germline ends. The CDR3 runs to 14 residues. The DNA for the CDR3 is TGTGCCAGCAGTTTCCCGGGACCGAGCACTGAAGCTTTCTTT. It encodes CASSFPGPSTEAFF.

This clonotype was counted ten times or more. Germline and junction disagree at one end, which may indicate a read error. The V and J genes are TRBV12-3 or TRBV12-4 and TRBJ2-7; D is undetermined. The CDR3 runs to 14 residues. The CDR3 DNA reads as TGTGCCAGCAGTTTGTTCATCGCCGCCTACGTGCAGTACTTC. This gives the protein CASSLFIAAYVQYF.

This clonotype was counted many times. The J gene is TRBJ1-6, the V gene TRBV6-5, with D maybe TRBD1 (5 bases). This CDR3 is 16 amino acids long. Trimming shortened V by 0 bases and J by 6 bases, and 12 bases separated the two germline ends. Per germline, CDR1 MNHEY and CDR2 SVGAGI. CDR3 amino acids: CASSYSIGQGNSPLHF. For the CDR3, the DNA is TGTGCCAGCAGTTACTCGATAGGGCAGGGTAATTCACCCCTCCACTTT.

This clonotype was picked up many times. CDR3 in amino acids: CASYPTGTSGTGELFF. For the CDR3, the DNA is TGTGCCAGCTACCCTACCGGGACTAGCGGCACCGGGGAGCTGTTTTTT. V usage is TRBV28 and J usage is TRBJ2-2; 11 bases are shared with TRBD2. V dropped 8 bases and J dropped 4; count of bases not matched to a gene: 9. The CDR3 extends over 16 amino acids. Germline V lookup: CDR1 MDHEN, CDR2 SYDVKM.

This clonotype was picked up many times. The chain recombines TRBV27 with TRBJ2-7, with 8 bases that match TRBD1. V was pared by 2 bases and J by 3 bases, with 6 bases of the junction left unmatched. CDR3 size: 15 residues. CDR1 is MNHEY, CDR2 SMNVEV, per germline (reference sequence). The CDR3 loop is CASSLQGARDYEQYF. In nucleotides, the CDR3 is TGTGCCAGCAGTTTACAGGGGGCTAGAGACTACGAGCAGTACTTC.

The rearrangement links TRBV7-8 to TRBJ2-7, with D perhaps matching TRBD2 (5 bases). The CDR3 loop spans 17 amino acids. Trimming stripped 1 base from V and 3 bases from J, with 19 bases between. The germline V gene has CDR1 SGHVS and CDR2 FQNEAQ. The CDR3: CASSLVGGGRKNYEQYF. The CDR3 DNA sequence: TGTGCCAGCAGCTTAGTAGGCGGCGGGCGGAAGAACTACGAGCAGTACTTC.

This clonotype was found many times. V and J are TRBV6-5 and TRBJ1-3, with TRBD1 matching over 8 bases. CDR1 and CDR2 from the germline V gene are MNHEY and SVGAGI. Trimming took 5 bases from V and 4 from J; bases not matched to a gene: 1. The CDR3 is 13 residues long. The CDR3 DNA is TGTGCCAGCAGTCGGGACAGGGGAAACACCATATATTTT. Translating gives CASSRDRGNTIYF.

The CDR3: CSVEGDREKETQYF. CDR3 nucleotides: TGCAGCGTTGAAGGGGACAGGGAAAAAGAGACCCAGTACTTC. The rearrangement links TRBV29-1 to TRBJ2-5, with 9 bases fitting TRBD1. J gave up 3 bases and V 1 base, and 3 bases lay outside the gene matches. Germline V gene data show CDR1 as SQVTM and CDR2 as ANQGSEA. This CDR3 is 14 amino acids long.

The CDR3 loop reads CASSQAGTKGPPSYEQYV. CDR3 nucleotide sequence: TGCGCCAGCAGCCAAGCCGGGACCAAAGGCCCCCCTTCCTACGAGCAGTACGTC. V and J are TRBV4-1 and TRBJ2-7; D could derive from TRBD1 or TRBD2 (5 bases each). Trimming took off 1 base at V and 1 base at J, with 20 bases between the two ends. Germline CDR1 MGHRA, CDR2 YSYEKL. CDR3 length: 18 amino acids.

In its sample, this clonotype was seen once. The CDR3 sequence is CASSIYSTRGEQYF. The CDR3 DNA reads as TGTGCCAGCAGTATCTACAGCACCCGGGGGGAGCAGTACTTC. This chain connects TRBV27 to TRBJ2-7, with D possibly being TRBD2 (6 bases). Trimming took off 5 bases at V and 7 bases at J, with 18 bases between the two ends. The CDR3 length is 14 residues. Germline CDR1 reads MNHEY; CDR2 reads SMNVEV (reference sequence).

The sample holds a few counts of this clonotype. Germline is not matched at one junction end, which may reflect a read error. V is TRBV19 and J is TRBJ1-1, with a tentative D call TRBD1 (5 bases). The CDR3 runs to 12 residues. Germline loops: CDR1 LNHDA, CDR2 SQIVND (reference sequence). The DNA of the CDR3 is TGTGCCACCACGACAGCCAACACTGAAGCTTACTTT. As protein: CATTTANTEAYF.

In its sample, this clonotype was seen many times. The CDR3 coding sequence is TGCAGTGCTAGTAGGGGGTTGTCCAAAAACATTCAGTACTTC. Encoded protein: CSASRGLSKNIQYF. The chain combines TRBV20-1 with TRBJ2-4; tentative D call: TRBD1 (6 bases). The CDR3 runs 14 residues. The germline V gene encodes CDR1 DFQATT and CDR2 SNEGSKA (reference sequence). Trimming left V 3 bases short and J 2 bases short, with 11 bases between.

This clonotype appeared many times. The rearrangement joins TRBV7-2 to TRBJ2-2; D might be TRBD2 (6 bases). Trimming cost V 2 bases and J 12 bases, with 16 bases left between them. Germline CDR1 reads SGHTA; CDR2 reads FQGNSA. The CDR3 totals 14 residues. CDR3 in DNA: TGTGCCAGCAGCTTAAGGACTGGGACTTCTCAGCTGTTTTTT. It yields the protein CASSLRTGTSQLFF.

The chain joins TRBV12-3 or TRBV12-4 to TRBJ2-2; D may match TRBD1 or TRBD2 (5 bases each). Deletions cut 2 bases from V and 3 bases from J, with 16 bases between. The CDR3 contains 17 residues. CDR3 nucleotides: TGTGCCAGCAGTTTATTTGGGGGTTTCGAAGACACCGGGGAGCTGTTTTTT. Protein: CASSLFGGFEDTGELFF.

The chain combines TRBV7-8 with TRBJ2-7; 9 bases fit TRBD1. Germline CDR1 reads SGHVS; CDR2 reads FQNEAQ. Losses at the gene ends were 6 bases for V and 3 bases for J; bases not matched to a gene: 9. This CDR3 comprises 15 residues. CDR3 bases: TGTGCCAGCAGTCGAGGGACAGGGATTGACTACGAGCAGTACTTC. Its translation: CASSRGTGIDYEQYF.

This clonotype was counted ten times or more. V is TRBV5-1 and J is TRBJ2-7; D is possibly TRBD2 (5 bases). Germline CDR1 reads SGHRS; CDR2 reads YFSETQ. The CDR3 spans 15 residues. V was cut by 0 bases and J by 4 bases, with 14 bases left in between. In DNA form, the CDR3 reads TGCGCCAGCAGCTTGGCACCCGGGGATCGGTACGAGCAGTACTTC. Translated, it gives CASSLAPGDRYEQYF. The variable domain in full, with the rest retrieved from reference TRBV5-1 and TRBJ2-7, is KAGVTQTPRYLIKTRGQQVTLSCSPISGHRSVSWYQQTPGQGLQFLFEYFSETQRNKGNFPGRFSGRQFSNSRSEMNVSTLELGDSALYLCASSLAPGDRYEQYFGPGTRLTVT.

This clonotype appeared many times. The rearrangement joins TRBV10-1 to TRBJ2-5; the D is unclear. The CDR3 covers 15 residues. Per germline, CDR1 WNHNN and CDR2 SYGVQD (reference sequence). Trimming left V 5 bases short and J 4 bases short, with 17 bases between. The chain's CDR3 is CASSPPSGYGETQYF. The CDR3 DNA reads as TGCGCCAGCAGTCCTCCTTCCGGGTACGGAGAGACCCAGTACTTC.

This clonotype was seen at least ten times. The CDR3 reads CASSHGGQETQYF. CDR3 bases: TGCGCCAGCAGCCACGGGGGGCAGGAGACCCAGTACTTC. The chain joins TRBV4-1 to TRBJ2-5; a possible D gene is TRBD2 (7 bases). The CDR3 runs to 13 residues. CDR1 and CDR2 (germline): MGHRA, YSYEKL. The V end lost 3 bases, the J end lost 5 bases, and 10 bases lay between the germline ends.